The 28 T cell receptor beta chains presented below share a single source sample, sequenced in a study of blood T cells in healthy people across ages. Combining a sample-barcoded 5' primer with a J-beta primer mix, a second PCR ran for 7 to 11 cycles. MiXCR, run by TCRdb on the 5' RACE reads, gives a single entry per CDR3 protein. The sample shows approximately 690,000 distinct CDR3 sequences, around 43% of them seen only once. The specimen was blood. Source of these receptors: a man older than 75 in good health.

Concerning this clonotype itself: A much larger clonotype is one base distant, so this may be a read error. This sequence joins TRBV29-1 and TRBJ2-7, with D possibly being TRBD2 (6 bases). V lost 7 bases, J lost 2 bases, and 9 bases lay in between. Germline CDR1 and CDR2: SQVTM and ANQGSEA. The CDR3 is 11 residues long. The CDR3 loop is CSGREPYEQYF. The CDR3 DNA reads TGCAGCGGGAGGGAGCCCTACGAGCAGTACTTC.

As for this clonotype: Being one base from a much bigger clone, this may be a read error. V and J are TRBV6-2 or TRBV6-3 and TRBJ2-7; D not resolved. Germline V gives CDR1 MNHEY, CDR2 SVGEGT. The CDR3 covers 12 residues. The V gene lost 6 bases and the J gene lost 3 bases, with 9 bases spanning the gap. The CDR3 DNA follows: TGTGCCAGCAGAACAAGCTTCTACGAGCAGTACTTC. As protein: CASRTSFYEQYF.

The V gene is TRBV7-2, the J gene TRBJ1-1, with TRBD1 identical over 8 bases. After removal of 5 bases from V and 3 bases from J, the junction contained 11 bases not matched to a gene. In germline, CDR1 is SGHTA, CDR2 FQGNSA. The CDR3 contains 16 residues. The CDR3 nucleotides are TGTGCCAGCAGCCCCCAGCGGACAGGGATCTACACTGAAGCTTTCTTT. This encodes CASSPQRTGIYTEAFF.

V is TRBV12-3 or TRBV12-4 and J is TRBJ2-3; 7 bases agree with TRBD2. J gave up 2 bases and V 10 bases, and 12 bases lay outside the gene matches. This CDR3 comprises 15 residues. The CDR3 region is CATIMAGVNTDTQYF. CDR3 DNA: TGTGCCACCATTATGGCGGGGGTGAACACAGATACGCAGTATTTT.

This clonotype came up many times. The CDR3: CASSLGTSGPYEQYF. In DNA form, the CDR3 reads TGTGCCAGCAGTCTCGGGACTAGCGGACCCTACGAGCAGTACTTC. J is TRBJ2-7 and V is TRBV12-3 or TRBV12-4, with 11 bases that match TRBD2. Losses at the gene ends were 5 bases for V and 2 bases for J; bases not matched to a gene: 5. The CDR3 has 15 amino acids.

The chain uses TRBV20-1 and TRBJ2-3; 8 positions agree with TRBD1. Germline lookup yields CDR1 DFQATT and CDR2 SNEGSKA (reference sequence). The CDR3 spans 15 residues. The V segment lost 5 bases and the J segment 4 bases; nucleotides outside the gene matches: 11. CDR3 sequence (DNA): TGCAGTGCTTGGACAGGGAGGTCGCAGTCAGATACGCAGTATTTT. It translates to CSAWTGRSQSDTQYF.

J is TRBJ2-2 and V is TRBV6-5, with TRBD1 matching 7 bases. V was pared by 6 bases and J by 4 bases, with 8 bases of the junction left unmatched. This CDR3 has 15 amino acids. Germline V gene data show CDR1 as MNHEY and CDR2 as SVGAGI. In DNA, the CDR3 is TGTGCCAGCAGGTCCGGGACAGTCATCACCGGGGAGCTGTTTTTT. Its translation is CASRSGTVITGELFF.

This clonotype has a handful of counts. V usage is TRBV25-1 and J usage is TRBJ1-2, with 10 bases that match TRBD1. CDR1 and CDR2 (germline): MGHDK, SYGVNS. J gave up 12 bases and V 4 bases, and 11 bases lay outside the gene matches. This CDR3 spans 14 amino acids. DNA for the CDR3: TGTGCCAGCAGTGTGGGTGCGGACAGGGGGGAGGACACCTTC. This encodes CASSVGADRGEDTF.

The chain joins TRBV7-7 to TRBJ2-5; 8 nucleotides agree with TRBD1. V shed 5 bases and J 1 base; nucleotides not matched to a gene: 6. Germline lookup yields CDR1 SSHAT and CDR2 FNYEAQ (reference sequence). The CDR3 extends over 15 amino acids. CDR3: CASSKGGQVQETQYF. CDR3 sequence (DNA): TGTGCCAGCAGCAAGGGGGGACAGGTCCAAGAGACCCAGTACTTC.

The CDR3 nucleotides are TGTGCCAGCAGCCGAGACCTTACGGGTGGCAATCAGCCCCAGCATTTT. Translation: CASSRDLTGGNQPQHF. V usage is TRBV7-9 and J usage is TRBJ1-5; no reliable D call. The CDR3 spans 16 residues. V lost 5 bases and J lost 2, with 16 bases in between. From germline, CDR1 is SEHNR and CDR2 FQNEAQ (reference sequence).

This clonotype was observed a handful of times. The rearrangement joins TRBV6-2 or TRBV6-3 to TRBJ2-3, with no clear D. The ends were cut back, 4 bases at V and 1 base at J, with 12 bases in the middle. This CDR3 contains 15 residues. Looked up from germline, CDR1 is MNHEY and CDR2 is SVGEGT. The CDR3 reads CASSSLKPGTDTQYF. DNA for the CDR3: TGTGCCAGCAGTTCTTTAAAGCCGGGCACAGATACGCAGTATTTT.

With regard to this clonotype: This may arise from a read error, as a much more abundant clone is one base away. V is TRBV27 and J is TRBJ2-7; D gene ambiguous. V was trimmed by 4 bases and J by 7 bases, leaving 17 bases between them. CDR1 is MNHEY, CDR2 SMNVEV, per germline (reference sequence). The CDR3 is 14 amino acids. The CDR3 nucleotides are TGTGCCAGCAGTTCCTTTTACCGCTACAATGAGCAGTACTTC. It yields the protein CASSSFYRYNEQYF.

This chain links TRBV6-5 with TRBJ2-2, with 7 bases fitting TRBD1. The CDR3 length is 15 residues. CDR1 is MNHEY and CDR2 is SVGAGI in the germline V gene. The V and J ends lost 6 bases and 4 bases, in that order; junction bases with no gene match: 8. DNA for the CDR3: TGTGCCAGCAGGCGGACCAGGGGGACCACCGGGGAGCTGTTTTTT. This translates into CASRRTRGTTGELFF.

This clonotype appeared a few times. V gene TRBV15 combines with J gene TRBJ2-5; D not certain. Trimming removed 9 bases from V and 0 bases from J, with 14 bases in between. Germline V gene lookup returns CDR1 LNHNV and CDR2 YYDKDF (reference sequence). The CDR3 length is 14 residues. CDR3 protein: CATNTGPYQETQYF. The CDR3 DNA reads TGTGCCACGAACACCGGACCGTACCAAGAGACCCAGTACTTC.

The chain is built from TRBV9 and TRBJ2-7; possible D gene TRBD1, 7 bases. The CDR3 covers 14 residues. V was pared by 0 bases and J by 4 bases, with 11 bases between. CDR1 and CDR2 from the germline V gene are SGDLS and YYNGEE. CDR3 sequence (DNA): TGTGCCAGCAGCGTAGAGCAGGGGGGTTACGAGCAGTACTTC. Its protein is CASSVEQGGYEQYF.

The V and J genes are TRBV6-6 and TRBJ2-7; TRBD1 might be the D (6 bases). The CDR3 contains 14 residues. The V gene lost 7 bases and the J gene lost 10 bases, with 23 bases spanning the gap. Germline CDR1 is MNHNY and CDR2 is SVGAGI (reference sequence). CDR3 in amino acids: CASTRNKGTPRQYF. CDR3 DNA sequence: TGTGCCAGCACCAGAAACAAAGGGACACCGAGACAGTACTTC.

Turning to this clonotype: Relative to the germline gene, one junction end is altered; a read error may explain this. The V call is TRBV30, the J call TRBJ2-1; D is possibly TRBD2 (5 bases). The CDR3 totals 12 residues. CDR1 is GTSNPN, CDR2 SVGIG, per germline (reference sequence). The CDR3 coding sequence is TGTGCCGGGAGAGGACTGGGAGCTGAGCAGTTCTTC. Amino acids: CAGRGLGAEQFF.

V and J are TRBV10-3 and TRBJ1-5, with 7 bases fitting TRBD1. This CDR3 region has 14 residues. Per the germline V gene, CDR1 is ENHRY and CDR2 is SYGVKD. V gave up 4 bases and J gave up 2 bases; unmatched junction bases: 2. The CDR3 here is CAISGTGGNQPQHF. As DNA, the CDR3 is TGTGCCATCAGTGGCACAGGGGGCAATCAGCCCCAGCATTTT.

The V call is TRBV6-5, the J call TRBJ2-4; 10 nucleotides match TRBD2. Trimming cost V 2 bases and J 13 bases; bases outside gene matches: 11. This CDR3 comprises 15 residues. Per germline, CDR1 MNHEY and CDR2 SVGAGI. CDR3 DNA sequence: TGTGCCAGCAGTTACCGTCGGCTAGCGGGAGTAGCGCAGTACTTC. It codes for CASSYRRLAGVAQYF.

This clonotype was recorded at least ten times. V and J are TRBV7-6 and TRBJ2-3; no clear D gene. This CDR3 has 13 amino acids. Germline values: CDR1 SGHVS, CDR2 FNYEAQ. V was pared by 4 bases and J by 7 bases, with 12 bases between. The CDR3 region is CASSSSADYTQYF. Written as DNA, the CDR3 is TGTGCCAGCAGCTCGTCGGCCGATTATACGCAGTATTTT.

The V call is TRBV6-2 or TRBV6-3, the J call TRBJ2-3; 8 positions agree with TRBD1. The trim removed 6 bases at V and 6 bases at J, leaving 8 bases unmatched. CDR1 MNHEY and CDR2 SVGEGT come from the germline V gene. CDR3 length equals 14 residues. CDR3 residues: CASRARGQVDTQYF. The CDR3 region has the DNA TGTGCCAGCAGAGCGAGGGGACAGGTCGATACGCAGTATTTT.

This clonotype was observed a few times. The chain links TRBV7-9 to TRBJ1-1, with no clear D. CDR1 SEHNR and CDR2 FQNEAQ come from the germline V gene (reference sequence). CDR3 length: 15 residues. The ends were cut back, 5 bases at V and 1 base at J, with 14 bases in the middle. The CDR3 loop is CASSTIDKGNTEAFF. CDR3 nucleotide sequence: TGTGCCAGCAGCACTATAGACAAGGGGAACACTGAAGCTTTCTTT. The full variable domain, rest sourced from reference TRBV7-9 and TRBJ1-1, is DTGVSQNPRHKITKRGQNVTFRCDPISEHNRLYWYRQTLGQGPEFLTYFQNEAQLEKSRLLSDRFSAERPKGSFSTLEIQRTEQGDSAMYLCASSTIDKGNTEAFFGQGTRLTVV.

This CDR3 is CASSLVVGGPGLRSYNEQFF. The CDR3 nucleotides read TGTGCCAGCAGCTTAGTGGTGGGAGGGCCAGGGTTAAGGTCCTACAATGAGCAGTTCTTC. The chain recombines TRBV7-6 with TRBJ2-1; 7 nucleotides agree with TRBD2. Germline V CDR1 and CDR2: SGHVS, FNYEAQ. The CDR3 has 20 residues. Trimming cost V 1 base and J 1 base; bases outside gene matches: 16.

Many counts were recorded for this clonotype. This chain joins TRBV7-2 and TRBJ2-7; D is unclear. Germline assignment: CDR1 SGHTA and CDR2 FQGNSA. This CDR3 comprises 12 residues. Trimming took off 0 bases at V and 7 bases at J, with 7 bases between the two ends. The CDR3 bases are TGTGCCAGCAGCTTAGCGAGCCTTGAGCAGTACTTC. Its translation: CASSLASLEQYF.

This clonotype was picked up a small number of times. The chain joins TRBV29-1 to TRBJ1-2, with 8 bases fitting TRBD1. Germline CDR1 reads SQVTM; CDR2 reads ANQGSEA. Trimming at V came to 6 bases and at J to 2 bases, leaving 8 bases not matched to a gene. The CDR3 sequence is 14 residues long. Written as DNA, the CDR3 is TGCAGCGTAGCAGGGGGCCAAACAAACTATGGCTACACCTTC. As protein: CSVAGGQTNYGYTF.

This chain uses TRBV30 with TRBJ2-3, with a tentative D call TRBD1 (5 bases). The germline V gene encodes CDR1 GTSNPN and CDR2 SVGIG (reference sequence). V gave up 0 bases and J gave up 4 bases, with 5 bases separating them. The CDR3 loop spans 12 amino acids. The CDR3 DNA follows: TGTGCCTGGAGTGTAGGGGCAGATACGCAGTATTTT. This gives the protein CAWSVGADTQYF.

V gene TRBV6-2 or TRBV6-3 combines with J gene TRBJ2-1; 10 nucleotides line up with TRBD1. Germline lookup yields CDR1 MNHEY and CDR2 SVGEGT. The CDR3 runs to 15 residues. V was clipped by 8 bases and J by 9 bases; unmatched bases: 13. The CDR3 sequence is CASSTDRGRSCEQFF. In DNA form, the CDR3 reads TGTGCCAGCTCAACAGACAGGGGGCGGTCTTGTGAGCAGTTCTTC.

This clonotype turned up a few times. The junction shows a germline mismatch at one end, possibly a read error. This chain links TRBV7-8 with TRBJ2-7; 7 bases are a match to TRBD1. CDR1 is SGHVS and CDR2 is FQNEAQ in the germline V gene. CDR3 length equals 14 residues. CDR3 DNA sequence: TGTGCCATCAGCTTAGGACAGGCGTCCTACGAGCAGTACTTC. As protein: CAISLGQASYEQYF. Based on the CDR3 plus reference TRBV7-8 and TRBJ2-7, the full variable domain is GAGVSQSPRYKVAKRGQDVALRCDPISGHVSLFWYQQALGQGPEFLTYFQNEAQLDKSGLPSDRFFAERPEGSVSTLKIQRTQQEDSAVYLCAISLGQASYEQYFGPGTRLTVT.